A single TCR beta chain is shown here with its context. Looked up from germline, CDR1 is ENHRY and CDR2 is SYGVKD. V dropped 3 bases and J dropped 0 bases, with 8 bases sitting between them. There are 14 residues in the CDR3. Each donor had ten milliliters of peripheral blood drawn. These data belong to a study of blood T cells in healthy people across ages. PCR was performed a second time for about 6 to 12 cycles using a sample-barcoded 5' primer and a J-beta primer mix. Tags on each cDNA molecule came from a template-switch adaptor with 12 random nucleotides. TCRdb itself ran the 5' RACE reads through MiXCR, one entry per CDR3 protein. The data show over 500,000 distinct CDR3 sequences, about a quarter seen once. The same specimen was also included in a second study, on T cells of mothers and their children. Per that paper: The study sampled a few healthy Caucasian mothers and their six children.

The rearrangement joins TRBV10-3 to TRBJ1-1; D possibly corresponds to TRBD1 (5 bases). The source of this sequence is a boy between 2 and 15 years old in good health. What was sequenced was blood. This CDR3 is CAISEGRVNTEAFF. In DNA form, the CDR3 reads TGTGCCATCAGTGAAGGCAGGGTGAACACTGAAGCTTTCTTT.